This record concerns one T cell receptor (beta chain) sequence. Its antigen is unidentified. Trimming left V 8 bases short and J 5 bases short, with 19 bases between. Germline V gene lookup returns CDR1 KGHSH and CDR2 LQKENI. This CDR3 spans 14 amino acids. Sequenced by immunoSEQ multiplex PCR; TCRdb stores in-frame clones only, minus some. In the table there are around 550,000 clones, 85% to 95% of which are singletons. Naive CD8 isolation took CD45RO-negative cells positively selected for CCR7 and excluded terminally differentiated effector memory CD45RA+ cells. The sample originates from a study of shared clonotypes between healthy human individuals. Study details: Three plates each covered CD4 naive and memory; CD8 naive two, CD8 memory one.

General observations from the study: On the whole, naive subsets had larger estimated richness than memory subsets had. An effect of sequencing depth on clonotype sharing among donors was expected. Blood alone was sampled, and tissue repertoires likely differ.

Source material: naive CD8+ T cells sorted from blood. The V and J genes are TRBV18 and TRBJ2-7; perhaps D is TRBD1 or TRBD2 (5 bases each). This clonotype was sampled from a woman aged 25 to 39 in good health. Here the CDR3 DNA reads TGTGCCAGCGTCGGACTGGGACCATTCGACGAGCAGTACTTC. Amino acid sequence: CASVGLGPFDEQYF.